This paragraph reports one T cell receptor beta chain. As yet, its antigen is unknown. Germline loops: CDR1 SNHLY, CDR2 FYNNEI. Trimming stripped 5 bases from V and 7 bases from J, with 8 bases between. CDR3 length: 12 amino acids. Using immunoSEQ multiplex PCR, the repertoire was profiled, and TCRdb retains in-frame clones only, with some absent. The table includes approximately 1,000,000 clones, 75% to 85% detected once. The data belong to a study of shared clonotypes between healthy human individuals. About the study: Researchers assigned three CD4 naive, three CD4 memory, two CD8 naive and one CD8 memory plate to each donor.

Study-level results: Despite large depth, rarefaction showed incomplete sorted-subset sequencing. The authors expected sequencing depth to affect clonotype sharing among donors.

This rearrangement joins TRBV2 to TRBJ1-4, with unresolved D. Sequenced: memory CD4+ T cells from PBMCs. Regarding subset: CD45RA-negative fraction. This clonotype originated in a man younger than 35 in good health. Some clones in this sample may be carry-over from other donors' samples. The chain's CDR3 is CASSLFREKLFF. DNA of the CDR3: TGTGCCAGCAGTCTCTTTCGTGAAAAACTGTTTTTT.